The clone carrying this T cell receptor (beta chain) has more than one count but fewer than ten. Its antigen is undetermined. This sample was taken from a study of PD-1 blockade in classical Hodgkin lymphoma. Every single patient, without exception, relapsed after autologous stem cell transplantation, and brentuximab vedotin exposure varied. Best outcomes ranged across complete response, partial response and progressive disease. Findings and caveats of the study: Baseline TCR diversity was reportedly lower in newly diagnosed patients than in healthy donors. It was reported as lower still in relapsed/refractory patients. Complete responders started with a diversity level that resembled newly diagnosed patients at baseline.

This table comes from immunoSEQ multiplex PCR, and its TCRdb copy is limited to in-frame clones, with some not included. The sample carries over 20,000 clones, over 60% recorded once. CDR1 SGHRS and CDR2 YFSETQ come from the germline V gene. V lost 4 bases, J lost 2 bases, and 16 bases lay in between. CDR3 length equals 16 residues. The sample consisted of peripheral blood mononuclear cells (PBMCs), taken at baseline. The clonotype comes from a human donor with classical Hodgkin lymphoma. The chain combines TRBV5-1 with TRBJ1-3; D is unresolved. The CDR3, as DNA: TGCGCCAGCAGCCTAAGTGTCGGGGAGACTGGAAACACCATATATTTT. It specifies CASSLSVGETGNTIYF. The full variable domain, completed using reference TRBV5-1 and TRBJ1-3, is KAGVTQTPRYLIKTRGQQVTLSCSPISGHRSVSWYQQTPGQGLQFLFEYFSETQRNKGNFPGRFSGRQFSNSRSEMNVSTLELGDSALYLCASSLSVGETGNTIYFGEGSWLTVV.